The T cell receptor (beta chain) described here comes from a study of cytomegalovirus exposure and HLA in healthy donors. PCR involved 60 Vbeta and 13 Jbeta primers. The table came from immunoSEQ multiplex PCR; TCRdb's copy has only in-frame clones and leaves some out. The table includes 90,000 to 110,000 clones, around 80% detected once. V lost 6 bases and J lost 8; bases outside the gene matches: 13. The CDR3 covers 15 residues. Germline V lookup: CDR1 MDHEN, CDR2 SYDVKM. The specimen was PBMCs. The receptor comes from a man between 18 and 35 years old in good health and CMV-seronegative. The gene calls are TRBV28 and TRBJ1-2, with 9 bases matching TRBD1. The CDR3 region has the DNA TGTGCCAGCAGCCCCGCCGGGACAGGGACTAGAGGCTACACCTTC. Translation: CASSPAGTGTRGYTF.